This entry features one T cell receptor (beta chain) sequence. What antigen it recognizes has not been identified. Base qualities are not recorded, but no much larger clone differs from it by a single base. Additional DNA sequences in this sample encode the identical CDR3. TCR CDR3 regions were amplified from genomic DNA by multiplex PCR using the deep immunoSEQ assay. Genomic DNA extracted from each cell subset was distributed evenly over all wells of several immunoSEQ 96-well plates, and each plate served as one replicate. For sorted subsets, each replicate PCR was loaded with 200 to 250 ng genomic DNA, equivalent to 25,000 to 35,000 T cell genomes. Purified libraries were measured with a Qubit 3.0 fluorometer, size-checked on a Bioanalyzer 2100, and measured again with the KAPA Library Quantification kit. Each immunoSEQ 96-well plate was sequenced on its own single-read 150-cycle Illumina NextSeq 550 flow cell. The authors' pipeline ran thus. The immunoSEQ output contained only junctional sequences without quality scores, so filtering could not match that applied to full-length reads. Sequences were annotated with PyIR, a Python wrapper for IgBLAST v1.9, and V/J genes and CDR3 were assigned using IMGT germline references. Reads were filtered out if the reads had weak V/J assignments (E-value above 1e-6), no CDR3, stop codons, out-of-frame junctions, or ambiguous translated residues. V3J clonotypes were defined by identical inferred V gene, J gene, and CDR3 amino acid sequence. The percentage overlap between two repertoires was calculated by dividing the number of shared unique clonotypes by the size of the smaller repertoire. Repertoire richness was assessed with RTK rarefaction, the Chao1 estimator, and Recon v2.1 estimates of unobserved clonotypes. OLGA was used to compute generation probabilities for all TCRbeta clonotypes that the gDNA method yielded from a handful of donors. TCRdb obtained this table from immuneACCESS and retained in-frame rearrangements with V and J assigned. These tables miss some clones; where compared with another copy, unresolved V genes account for less than half of the shortfall, and the remainder is unexplained. The V and J calls and clone size are taken from that table; D and trimming were inferred from the DNA. This sample lists millions of clones; approximately 94% were detected once. The leading ten clones occupy about 0.13% of the sample.

These data are taken from a study of shared clonotypes between healthy human individuals (TCRdb year 2020). For context, the study as a whole: The cohort comprised a couple of women and three men aged 18 to 49 years. For each donor, CD4 naive and CD4 memory were each given three plates, CD8 naive was given two plates, and CD8 memory was given one plate. To estimate repertoire size and how much clonotypes are shared between individuals, the study performed deep sequencing of blood TCR repertoires from roughly five healthy adults. Different laboratories and diverse techniques were used to prepare libraries and sequence TCR repertoires, to increase sequencing depth and limit assay-specific biases. Per donor, leukapheresis produced somewhere between about 0.9 and 9.5 billion PBMCs. Summary of the overall study and its limitations: Based on pairwise subsampling, the degree of clonotype sharing among donors was expected to be affected by sequencing depth. When several donors were compared, the shared fraction of clonotypes was around 5% for naive CD4, around 3.5% for naive CD8, more than 2% for memory CD4, and less than 0.5% for memory CD8. Incomplete sequencing was indicated by rarefaction of sorted-subset datasets, despite the large sequencing depth. Naive subsets generally had larger estimated clonotype richness than memory subsets. The small number of donors limited the genetic and exposure-history diversity represented. Clonotypes shared by all four sorted-subset donors showed higher generation probabilities than non-shared clonotypes. Only blood was sampled, and tissue TCR repertoires likely differ from those in blood.

Donors were healthy HIV-negative adults with no recently reported acute infections or vaccinations. Only Caucasian adults living in Nashville, Tennessee, USA were represented among the donors. CD4+ T cells were enriched through magnetic negative selection, after which naive cells were positively selected on CD45RA and the remaining negative fraction served as the memory subset. After blood collection by leukapheresis, PBMCs were isolated using Ficoll-Histopaque density gradient centrifugation and then cryopreserved in the vapor phase of liquid nitrogen. Purity and quantity of every magnetically sorted T cell population were checked by analytical flow cytometry. Each sorted fraction had its genomic DNA isolated and then quantified by UV absorbance on a Nanodrop 2000c. Trimming removed 6 bases from V and 0 bases from J, leaving 18 bases between the germline ends. From the germline V gene, CDR1 is KGHSH and CDR2 is LQKENI. The CDR3 covers 17 residues, taking in both the cysteine and the phenylalanine. Left in the record is the CDR3 DNA by itself, 51 bases read in frame from the first base.

The receptor was derived from a man between 18 and 29 years old in good health. The chain employs TRBV18 and TRBJ1-3; perhaps TRBD1 is the D gene, with 6 bases matching. Sequenced: naive CD4+ T cells sorted from blood. Sample cell subset or site, as interpreted from the label and publication: CD45RA+ positively selected. In nucleotides, the sequence is TGTGCCAGCTCTCCCCAGGGGCTGCAATCCTCTGGAAACACCATATATTTT. Its product reads: CASSPQGLQSSGNTIYF.